These 10 T cell receptor beta chains were all obtained from the same sample, sequenced in a study of OX40 agonist ivuxolimab in advanced cancers. Generated by immunoSEQ multiplex PCR, the TCRdb table keeps only in-frame clones and is missing some. The data hold about 73,000 clones, with 85% to 90% observed a single time. Source: CD4+ or CD8+ T cells sorted from blood, taken in a trial of the OX40 agonist ivuxolimab. The receptors were sampled from an adult with an advanced solid tumor such as melanoma, head and neck, liver or kidney cancer.

The chain joins TRBV27 to TRBJ2-2; 8 bases fit TRBD1. This CDR3 contains 15 residues. The germline CDR1 and CDR2 sequences are MNHEY and SMNVEV (reference sequence). Trimming removed 8 bases from V and 6 bases from J; junction bases left unmatched: 11. This CDR3 is CASRFGRGLPGELFF. The CDR3 DNA is TGTGCCAGCCGATTCGGCAGGGGGCTCCCCGGGGAGCTGTTTTTT.

The chain links TRBV4-2 to TRBJ1-2; D is unresolved. The CDR3 totals 14 residues. The germline gives CDR1 LGHNA, CDR2 YNFKEQ. V gave up 1 base and J gave up 7 bases, with 13 bases separating them. In DNA, the CDR3 is TGTGCCAGCAGCCAAGTTTCAGCGAGCCCTGGCTACACCTTC. Translated: CASSQVSASPGYTF.

The chain is built from TRBV6-1 and TRBJ2-7; 14 bases agree with TRBD2. Per germline, CDR1 MNHNS and CDR2 SASEGT. The V segment lost 7 bases and the J segment 3 bases; nucleotides outside the gene matches: 5. This CDR3 has 15 residues. The CDR3 loop is CASTEGTSGGYEQYF. DNA of the CDR3: TGTGCCAGCACCGAGGGGACTAGCGGGGGCTACGAGCAGTACTTC.

The chain links TRBV27 to TRBJ2-1; TRBD2 matches 14 bases. The CDR3 is 15 amino acids. V gave up 5 bases and J gave up 8 bases; unmatched junction bases: 5. CDR1 MNHEY and CDR2 SMNVEV come from the germline V gene (reference sequence). CDR3 loop: CASSMGLAGAYEQFF. CDR3 in DNA: TGTGCCAGCAGTATGGGACTAGCGGGAGCCTATGAGCAGTTCTTC.

The count of this clone is one. The CDR3 coding sequence is TGTGCCAGCAGCTTAGCACGGCGGACTAGCGGGGGGGAAAACATTCAGTACTTC. It codes for CASSLARRTSGGENIQYF. The chain has TRBV11-2 and TRBJ2-4; TRBD2 aligns across 15 bases. Germline loops: CDR1 SGHAT, CDR2 FQNNGV. J was trimmed by 5 bases and V by 1 base; bases with no gene match: 6. The CDR3 is made up of 18 amino acids. Complete variable domain (other parts from reference TRBV11-2 and TRBJ2-4): EAGVAQSPRYKIIEKRQSVAFWCNPISGHATLYWYQQILGQGPKLLIQFQNNGVVDDSQLPKDRFSAERLKGVDSTLKIQPAKLEDSAVYLCASSLARRTSGGENIQYFGAGTRLSVL.

This rearrangement joins TRBV11-2 to TRBJ2-1; tentative D call: TRBD1 (5 bases). CDR3 length equals 12 residues. Germline CDR1 reads SGHAT; CDR2 reads FQNNGV. The V end lost 8 bases, the J end lost 10 bases, and 15 bases lay between the germline ends. CDR3 residues: CASLGVSFEQFF. The CDR3 nucleotides are TGTGCCAGCTTAGGGGTCTCGTTCGAGCAGTTCTTC. Supplemented by reference TRBV11-2 and TRBJ2-1, the full variable domain reads EAGVAQSPRYKIIEKRQSVAFWCNPISGHATLYWYQQILGQGPKLLIQFQNNGVVDDSQLPKDRFSAERLKGVDSTLKIQPAKLEDSAVYLCASLGVSFEQFFGPGTRLTVL.

The V and J genes are TRBV27 and TRBJ2-7, with 10 bases that match TRBD1. This CDR3 comprises 16 residues. The ends lost 4 bases at V and 3 bases at J; junction bases unmatched: 9. Germline V lookup: CDR1 MNHEY, CDR2 SMNVEV (reference sequence). The CDR3 sequence is CASSSSPGQGIYEQYF. As DNA, the CDR3 is TGTGCCAGCAGTTCATCACCGGGACAGGGGATCTACGAGCAGTACTTC.

The chain links TRBV19 to TRBJ2-2; weak D call: TRBD1 (5 bases). This CDR3 is 13 amino acids long. Germline V lookup: CDR1 LNHDA, CDR2 SQIVND (reference sequence). V dropped 8 bases and J dropped 4 bases, with 11 bases sitting between them. For the CDR3, the DNA is TGTGCCAGTCCCAGGGTTGGCACCGGGGAGCTGTTTTTT. It translates to CASPRVGTGELFF.

This sequence joins TRBV7-9 and TRBJ1-4; D remains ambiguous. Germline values: CDR1 SEHNR, CDR2 FQNEAQ (reference sequence). This CDR3 is built from 13 residues. V dropped 6 bases and J dropped 7 bases, with 12 bases sitting between them. Here the CDR3 reads CASSVGRGEKLFF. CDR3 DNA sequence: TGTGCCAGCAGTGTCGGGCGGGGTGAAAAACTGTTTTTT.

The table lists this clone with a count of one. CDR3 protein: CASSQDISAEAFF. The CDR3 coding sequence is TGTGCCAGCAGCCAAGACATTTCGGCTGAAGCTTTCTTT. The chain links TRBV4-2 to TRBJ1-1; no clear D. CDR1 LGHNA and CDR2 YNFKEQ come from the germline V gene. CDR3 length: 13 residues. V was cut by 0 bases and J by 6 bases, with 8 bases left in between.